Listed here are 16 T cell receptor beta chains from one sample, sequenced in a study of T cell repertoires in cytomegalovirus infection. TCRdb re-analysed the reads in MiXCR, keeping a single row per CDR3 protein. The sample carries 480,000 or so distinct CDR3 sequences, 11% recorded once. What was sequenced was PBMCs. These receptors came from a human donor in good health (CMV status not recorded). Some clones in this sample may be carry-over from other donors' samples.

This clonotype was observed a handful of times. The chain couples TRBV28 to TRBJ2-7; 7 bases map to TRBD1. This CDR3 is 13 amino acids long. Germline-derived CDR1 and CDR2 are MDHEN and SYDVKM. With 6 bases clipped from V and 3 bases from J, the junction kept 5 bases outside the gene matches. The CDR3 loop is CASRDRNIYEQYF. The CDR3 DNA is TGTGCCAGCAGGGACAGGAACATCTACGAGCAGTACTTC.

In this sample, this clonotype turned up a few times. This chain joins TRBV5-8 and TRBJ1-5; tentatively, D is TRBD1 (5 bases). Trimming took 2 bases from V and 4 from J, leaving 13 bases between them. Germline V CDR1 and CDR2: SGHTS, YDEGEE. The CDR3 contains 15 residues. For the CDR3, the DNA is TGTGCCAGCAGCTTACAGGTTGGGGGGAATCAGCCCCAGCATTTT. Protein product: CASSLQVGGNQPQHF.

This clonotype was seen once. The rearrangement joins TRBV18 to TRBJ1-2; D not certain. V was clipped by 0 bases and J by 3 bases, with 5 bases between them. Germline values: CDR1 KGHSH, CDR2 LQKENI. CDR3 length equals 13 residues. CDR3 in DNA: TGTGCCAGCTCACCACCAGGCGACTATGGCTACACCTTC. Protein: CASSPPGDYGYTF.

The sample holds many counts of this clonotype. This chain connects TRBV2 to TRBJ1-2; 7 bases match TRBD1. The germline V gene has CDR1 SNHLY and CDR2 FYNNEI. Germline trimming cut 6 bases from V and 5 bases from J; bases unmatched to any gene: 9. The CDR3 sequence is 14 residues long. The CDR3 nucleotides are TGTGCCAGCAGGGATGACAGGGCTTATTATGGCTACACCTTC. This gives the protein CASRDDRAYYGYTF.

This clonotype turned up a few times. This rearrangement joins TRBV19 to TRBJ2-1; the match to TRBD2 covers 14 bases. The V gene end was trimmed by 3 bases and the J gene end by 8 bases; junction bases not matched to a gene: 3. Looked up from germline, CDR1 is LNHDA and CDR2 is SQIVND (reference sequence). The CDR3 has 15 residues. The CDR3 DNA reads as TGTGCCAGTAGTATGGGACTAGCGGGGGAGTATGAGCAGTTCTTC. The encoded protein is CASSMGLAGEYEQFF.

The chain joins TRBV6-1 to TRBJ2-3, with D maybe TRBD1 (6 bases). The germline V gene encodes CDR1 MNHNS and CDR2 SASEGT. The V end was cut by 6 bases, the J end by 0 bases, with 7 bases between. The CDR3 has 13 amino acids. The CDR3 region is CASRDRSTDTQYF. CDR3 nucleotide sequence: TGTGCCAGCAGGGACAGAAGCACAGATACGCAGTATTTT.

This clonotype was detected ten times or more. This chain uses TRBV12-3 or TRBV12-4 with TRBJ1-2, with D unclear. Deletions cut 6 bases from V and 3 bases from J, with 14 bases between. CDR3 length: 14 residues. CDR3 coding DNA: TGTGCCAGCAGGAGAGGGAGAGAGTACTATGGCTACACCTTC. This encodes CASRRGREYYGYTF.

This clonotype has ten or more counts. This chain joins TRBV7-3 and TRBJ2-6; D is ambiguous. The CDR3 totals 13 residues. V was clipped by 8 bases and J by 2 bases, with 7 bases between them. From germline, CDR1 is SGHTA and CDR2 FQGTGA. CDR3 nucleotides: TGTGCCAGCGCCCTGGCTGGGGCCAACGTCCTGACTTTC. It translates to CASALAGANVLTF.

As for this clonotype: A clone one base away is much larger, so this may be a read error. The chain links TRBV6-4 to TRBJ1-2; TRBD1 might be the D (6 bases). Germline CDR1 reads MRHNA; CDR2 reads SNTAGT. The germline V and J ends were trimmed by 6 bases and 4 bases, with 18 bases remaining between them. The CDR3 loop spans 15 amino acids. The CDR3 DNA is TGTGCCAGCAGAGAATCCAGGACAGCCACCTATGGCTACACCTTC. Protein: CASRESRTATYGYTF.

This clonotype was observed a handful of times. V usage is TRBV18 and J usage is TRBJ1-3, with no clear D. Germline CDR1 KGHSH, CDR2 LQKENI. CDR3 length: 13 amino acids. With 4 bases removed from V and 6 bases from J, the gap between germline ends came to 10 bases. The CDR3 DNA sequence: TGTGCCAGCTCACGGACGGCGGAAAACACCATATATTTT. Its protein product is CASSRTAENTIYF.

In its sample, this clonotype was seen many times. The rearrangement joins TRBV19 to TRBJ1-2; D remains unclear. Germline V gene sequence: CDR1 LNHDA, CDR2 SQIVND (reference sequence). Trimming left V 2 bases short and J 4 bases short, with 11 bases between. The CDR3 is 14 amino acids. The chain's CDR3 is CASSISQTLYGYTF. The CDR3 nucleotides read TGTGCCAGTAGTATAAGTCAGACTCTCTATGGCTACACCTTC.

The genes are TRBV6-6 and TRBJ2-1; tentative D call: TRBD1 (5 bases). Germline V CDR1 and CDR2: MNHNY, SVGAGI (reference sequence). V lost 0 bases, J lost 4 bases, and 19 bases lay in between. This CDR3 comprises 18 residues. CDR3 DNA: TGTGCCAGCAGTTACTCGAGTCCCGCCAGGGTCTTTTACAATGAGCAGTTCTTC. Translating gives CASSYSSPARVFYNEQFF.

This clonotype was seen at least ten times. The rearrangement joins TRBV12-3 or TRBV12-4 to TRBJ2-2; weak D call: TRBD1 (6 bases). V was cut by 8 bases and J by 3 bases, with 10 bases left in between. The CDR3 has 13 residues. The CDR3 sequence: CASRDKHTGELFF. The CDR3 region has the DNA TGTGCCAGCCGGGACAAACACACCGGGGAGCTGTTTTTT.

This clonotype was observed a few times. V is TRBV12-5 and J is TRBJ1-2; TRBD1 matches 7 bases. This CDR3 contains 14 residues. In germline, CDR1 is LGHNT, CDR2 FRNRAP. Losses at the gene ends were 1 base for V and 4 bases for J; bases not matched to a gene: 3. Here the CDR3 reads CASGLAGTVYGYTF. The DNA of the CDR3 is TGTGCTAGTGGTTTGGCTGGGACAGTCTATGGCTACACCTTC.

This clonotype was recorded many times. The chain recombines TRBV3-1 with TRBJ2-2; unclear D gene. V was pared by 0 bases and J by 6 bases, with 8 bases between. The CDR3 totals 14 residues. Germline CDR1 LGHDT, CDR2 YNNKEL (reference sequence). The CDR3 region is CASSQDAAAGELFF. The CDR3 nucleotides read TGTGCCAGCAGCCAAGACGCCGCGGCCGGGGAGCTGTTTTTT.

The rearrangement joins TRBV27 to TRBJ2-5, with 11 bases matching TRBD2. From germline, CDR1 is MNHEY and CDR2 SMNVEV (reference sequence). Unmatched junction bases numbered 1, after V lost 10 bases and J lost 3 bases. This CDR3 is 12 amino acids long. CDR3 in DNA: TGTGCCACGGGACTAGCGGAAGAGACCCAGTACTTC. Amino acids: CATGLAEETQYF.